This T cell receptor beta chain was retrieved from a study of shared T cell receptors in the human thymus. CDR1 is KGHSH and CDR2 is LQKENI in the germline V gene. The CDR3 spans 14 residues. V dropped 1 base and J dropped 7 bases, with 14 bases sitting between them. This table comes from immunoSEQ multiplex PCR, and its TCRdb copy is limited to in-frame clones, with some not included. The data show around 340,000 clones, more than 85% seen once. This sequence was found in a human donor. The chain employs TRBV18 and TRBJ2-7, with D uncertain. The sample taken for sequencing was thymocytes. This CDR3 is CASSPRIDLWEQYF. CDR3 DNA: TGTGCCAGCTCACCACGGATTGATCTCTGGGAGCAGTACTTC.